Shown below are 17 T cell receptor beta chains from a single sample sequenced in a study of blood T cells in healthy people across ages. A second PCR, run for roughly 7 to 12 cycles, used a sample-barcoded 5' primer plus a J-beta primer mix. Each CDR3 protein is one row after TCRdb ran MiXCR on the 5' RACE reads. There are fewer than 800,000 distinct CDR3 sequences in the sample; roughly 25% occur only once, and more than 8% lies in the top ten. The data also belong to a second study, concerning T cells of mothers and their children.

The sample comprised blood. All receptors come from a boy between 5 and 17 years old in good health.

The chain uses TRBV11-2 and TRBJ2-5; the match to TRBD1 covers 8 bases. The J call may be wrong; the DNA end is better matched by TRBJ2-7. The V gene's germline CDR1 is SGHAT and CDR2 FQNNGV. The CDR3 contains 14 residues. The CDR3 DNA sequence: TGTGCCAGCAGCTTAGCGGACAGGGTCCCCGAGCAGTACTTC. It codes for CASSLADRVPEQYF.

This clonotype was picked up a small number of times. V gene TRBV29-1 combines with J gene TRBJ2-6; TRBD1 matches at 9 bases. Germline V gene sequence: CDR1 SQVTM, CDR2 ANQGSEA. Trimming cost V 6 bases and J 2 bases; bases outside gene matches: 5. CDR3 size: 15 residues. The CDR3 sequence is CSVPGQGPGANVLTF. The CDR3 DNA follows: TGCAGCGTCCCGGGACAGGGTCCTGGGGCCAACGTCCTGACTTTC.

Only a few counts were recorded for this clonotype. The chain carries TRBV20-1 and TRBJ1-1; no definite D call. Germline-derived CDR1 and CDR2 are DFQATT and SNEGSKA (reference sequence). V dropped 5 bases and J dropped 10 bases, with 26 bases sitting between them. The length of the CDR3 is 15 residues. CDR3 DNA sequence: TGCAGTGCTCCCGCCAGCGACTCTACCTCAGGTGGAGCTTTCTTT. Residues: CSAPASDSTSGGAFF.

A few counts support this clonotype. V usage is TRBV2 and J usage is TRBJ2-3; 13 bases are a match to TRBD2. The V gene's germline CDR1 is SNHLY and CDR2 FYNNEI. Germline trimming cut 9 bases from V and 3 bases from J; bases unmatched to any gene: 3. The CDR3 loop spans 14 amino acids. Written as DNA, the CDR3 is TGTGCCAGACCGGGACTAGCGGGAACAGATACGCAGTATTTT. This translates into CARPGLAGTDTQYF.

The chain recombines TRBV15 with TRBJ2-2, with TRBD1 as a possible D gene (6 bases). Trimming pared 5 bases from V and 4 bases from J, leaving 14 bases between. The germline CDR1 and CDR2 sequences are LNHNV and YYDKDF (reference sequence). The CDR3 is 15 residues long. CDR3 amino acids: CATSPTGNPTGELFF. Written as DNA, the CDR3 is TGTGCCACCAGCCCAACAGGGAATCCCACCGGGGAGCTGTTTTTT.

This rearrangement joins TRBV6-5 to TRBJ1-1, with 7 bases identical to TRBD1. The CDR3 spans 14 residues. V was clipped by 0 bases and J by 5 bases; unmatched bases: 3. Germline V lookup: CDR1 MNHEY, CDR2 SVGAGI. The chain's CDR3 is CASSYSNRGTEAFF. The CDR3 DNA follows: TGTGCCAGCAGTTACTCTAACAGGGGTACTGAAGCTTTCTTT.

This clonotype was seen more than once but under ten times. The CDR3 coding sequence is TGTGCCGCTGGGGGGGCAGAGTCCACAGATACGCAGTATTTT. This gives the protein CAAGGAESTDTQYF. This rearrangement joins TRBV28 to TRBJ2-3; D perhaps matches TRBD2 (7 bases). Trimming shortened V by 11 bases and J by 2 bases, and 17 bases separated the two germline ends. Per the germline V gene, CDR1 is MDHEN and CDR2 is SYDVKM. This CDR3 has 14 residues.

The rearrangement uses TRBV20-1 and TRBJ2-3; 15 bases match TRBD2. The CDR3 runs 16 residues. With V trimmed by 6 bases and J by 0 bases, 4 bases remained unmatched. Germline V gene lookup returns CDR1 DFQATT and CDR2 SNEGSKA (reference sequence). The CDR3: CSATGTSGGSTDTQYF. The CDR3 DNA is TGCAGTGCGACGGGGACTAGCGGGGGGAGCACAGATACGCAGTATTTT.

This chain uses TRBV12-3 or TRBV12-4 with TRBJ1-3; no clear D gene. Trimming took 3 bases from V and 3 from J, leaving 9 bases between them. CDR3 length: 14 residues. The CDR3 sequence: CASSFAGLGNTIYF. The CDR3 DNA follows: TGTGCCAGCAGTTTCGCAGGTCTTGGAAACACCATATATTTT.

The rearrangement links TRBV9 to TRBJ2-5; D may be TRBD1 (7 bases). The germline V gene has CDR1 SGDLS and CDR2 YYNGEE. Trimming removed 1 base from V and 2 bases from J, with 12 bases in between. The CDR3 extends over 15 amino acids. Here the CDR3 reads CASSVQGGEQETQYF. The CDR3 region has the DNA TGTGCCAGCAGCGTACAGGGGGGAGAACAAGAGACCCAGTACTTC. The whole variable domain, filled in from reference TRBV9 and TRBJ2-5, reads DSGVTQTPKHLITATGQRVTLRCSPRSGDLSVYWYQQSLDQGLQFLIQYYNGEERAKGNILERFSAQQFPDLHSELNLSSLELGDSALYFCASSVQGGEQETQYFGPGTRLLVL.

This sequence joins TRBV29-1 and TRBJ2-3; D is ambiguous. The CDR3 is made up of 14 amino acids. Trimming removed 0 bases from V and 10 bases from J, with 17 bases in between. The V gene's germline CDR1 is SQVTM and CDR2 ANQGSEA. The CDR3 nucleotides read TGCAGCGTTGAAGAATTGGGTAGGCTAAAGGCGCAGTATTTT. It yields the protein CSVEELGRLKAQYF.

The rearrangement uses TRBV7-2 and TRBJ2-7, with a weak D call TRBD1 (8 bases). The germline V and J ends were trimmed by 4 bases and 2 bases, with 15 bases remaining between them. Germline loops: CDR1 SGHTA, CDR2 FQGNSA. The CDR3 runs 15 residues. CDR3 region: CASSYPQGGTYEQYF. DNA for the CDR3: TGTGCCAGCAGCTATCCACAGGGGGGGACCTACGAGCAGTACTTC.

There are a few counts of this clonotype. This chain connects TRBV28 to TRBJ1-2; 7 positions match TRBD1. Germline-derived CDR1 and CDR2 are MDHEN and SYDVKM. Unmatched junction bases numbered 6, after V lost 7 bases and J lost 4 bases. The length of the CDR3 is 13 residues. The CDR3 protein is CASTPTGTYGYTF. The CDR3 DNA reads TGTGCCAGCACCCCGACAGGGACCTATGGCTACACCTTC.

V is TRBV12-3 or TRBV12-4 and J is TRBJ1-2; D uncertain. CDR3 length: 13 amino acids. V lost 6 bases, J lost 4 bases, and 12 bases lay in between. The CDR3 spells CASSSIGSYGYTF. The DNA of the CDR3 is TGTGCCAGCAGCTCCATTGGAAGCTATGGCTACACCTTC.

The sample holds a few counts of this clonotype. The chain recombines TRBV4-2 with TRBJ2-4, with D possibly TRBD1 on 5 matching bases. The germline V and J ends were trimmed by 4 bases and 3 bases, with 13 bases remaining between them. Germline assignment: CDR1 LGHNA and CDR2 YNFKEQ. The CDR3 is made up of 15 amino acids. CDR3: CASSRVAQGKNIQYF. The CDR3 DNA reads TGTGCCAGCAGCCGCGTTGCCCAGGGCAAAAACATTCAGTACTTC.

V and J are TRBV20-1 and TRBJ2-5; 9 bases are a match to TRBD1. The J call may be in error: the DNA end matches TRBJ2-7 better. Germline CDR1 DFQATT, CDR2 SNEGSKA (reference sequence). The CDR3 is 11 residues long. The CDR3 reads CSAPDRGEQYF. Written as DNA, the CDR3 is TGCAGCGCACCGGACAGGGGCGAGCAGTACTTC.

V and J are TRBV5-1 and TRBJ1-1, with TRBD1 as a possible D gene (6 bases). Germline V gene lookup returns CDR1 SGHRS and CDR2 YFSETQ. Deletions cut 4 bases from V and 5 bases from J, with 18 bases between. This CDR3 spans 15 amino acids. In DNA form, the CDR3 reads TGCGCCAGCAGCCAGGTCCGGGGGCTTGGGACTGAAGCTTTCTTT. Its translation: CASSQVRGLGTEAFF. The full variable domain, completed using reference TRBV5-1 and TRBJ1-1, is KAGVTQTPRYLIKTRGQQVTLSCSPISGHRSVSWYQQTPGQGLQFLFEYFSETQRNKGNFPGRFSGRQFSNSRSEMNVSTLELGDSALYLCASSQVRGLGTEAFFGQGTRLTVV.